A single sample is the source of the 13 T cell receptor beta chains below, sequenced in a study of blood T cell repertoires in COVID-19. Clones were read by immunoSEQ multiplex PCR, and TCRdb kept only the in-frame ones, dropping some. The sample holds about 250,000 clones; about 87% are singletons and the top ten take roughly 6.8%. Sequenced input: peripheral blood. The receptors shown here come from a woman between 25 and 40 years old with COVID-19, enrolled during active disease.

The chain uses TRBV6-5 and TRBJ1-5; possible D gene TRBD1, 5 bases. The V end was cut by 2 bases, the J end by 7 bases, with 12 bases between. Per germline, CDR1 MNHEY and CDR2 SVGAGI. The CDR3 sequence is 14 residues long. CDR3 sequence reads: CASSYGQGWQPQHF. The CDR3 DNA sequence: TGTGCCAGCAGTTACGGGCAGGGATGGCAGCCCCAGCATTTT.

CDR3 nucleotides: TGTGCCAGCAGTGGGCACTACGAGCAGTACTTC. It specifies CASSGHYEQYF. The V gene is TRBV7-9, the J gene TRBJ2-7; D is unresolved. Germline lookup yields CDR1 SEHNR and CDR2 FQNEAQ (reference sequence). The CDR3 covers 11 residues. The V end lost 6 bases, the J end lost 3 bases, and 6 bases lay between the germline ends.

The J gene is TRBJ2-7, the V gene TRBV7-9; 11 bases map to TRBD2. After removal of 5 bases from V and 6 bases from J, the junction contained 12 bases not matched to a gene. Germline V gene sequence: CDR1 SEHNR, CDR2 FQNEAQ (reference sequence). The CDR3 runs to 16 residues. CDR3 region: CASSPGSGRGWGEQYV. The CDR3 DNA reads TGTGCCAGCAGCCCAGGTAGCGGGAGGGGTTGGGGCGAGCAGTACGTC.

The gene calls are TRBV6-5 and TRBJ1-1, with D perhaps matching TRBD1 (6 bases). This CDR3 region has 13 residues. Looked up from germline, CDR1 is MNHEY and CDR2 is SVGAGI. V dropped 6 bases and J dropped 0 bases, with 8 bases sitting between them. CDR3 region: CASRDSMNTEAFF. CDR3 in DNA: TGTGCCAGCAGGGACAGCATGAACACTGAAGCTTTCTTT.

The chain combines TRBV9 with TRBJ2-1; 8 nucleotides align to TRBD2. CDR3 length: 14 amino acids. V lost 0 bases and J lost 5; bases outside the gene matches: 1. Germline assignment: CDR1 SGDLS and CDR2 YYNGEE. CDR3 sequence (DNA): TGTGCCAGCAGCGTAGCACTAGCGGACAATGAGCAGTTCTTC. This gives the protein CASSVALADNEQFF.

This chain uses TRBV11-2 with TRBJ2-1; maybe TRBD1 (5 bases). This CDR3 region has 14 residues. The germline V gene has CDR1 SGHAT and CDR2 FQNNGV. Trimming pared 10 bases from V and 4 bases from J, leaving 17 bases between. The CDR3 is CATRLGLGYNEQFF. The CDR3 DNA is TGTGCCACCCGGTTGGGGCTGGGGTACAATGAGCAGTTCTTC.

This sequence joins TRBV4-3 and TRBJ1-3; D is unclear. The CDR3 is 13 residues long. V was clipped by 0 bases and J by 4 bases, with 4 bases between them. Germline V CDR1 and CDR2: LGHNA, YSLEER. This CDR3 is CASSQEEGNTIYF. For the CDR3, the DNA is TGCGCCAGCAGCCAAGAAGAGGGAAACACCATATATTTT.

Only one count was recorded for this clone. The rearrangement links TRBV7-9 to TRBJ2-3; possible D gene TRBD2, 6 bases. The CDR3 sequence is 16 residues long. Trimming pared 0 bases from V and 1 base from J, leaving 11 bases between. Germline CDR1 SEHNR, CDR2 FQNEAQ (reference sequence). The CDR3 protein is CASSLAGGGGTDTQYF. The CDR3, as DNA: TGTGCCAGCAGCTTAGCTGGCGGAGGGGGCACAGATACGCAGTATTTT.

The rearrangement links TRBV7-8 to TRBJ2-3; 13 bases are a match to TRBD2. Looked up from germline, CDR1 is SGHVS and CDR2 is FQNEAQ. Germline trimming cut 2 bases from V and 10 bases from J; bases unmatched to any gene: 15. The CDR3 consists of 18 residues. The CDR3 DNA reads TGTGCCAGCAGCTTACCTTCAATCCTGACTAGCGGGAGGAGGTCGCAGTATTTT. Translation gives CASSLPSILTSGRRSQYF. Complete variable domain (other parts from reference TRBV7-8 and TRBJ2-3): GAGVSQSPRYKVAKRGQDVALRCDPISGHVSLFWYQQALGQGPEFLTYFQNEAQLDKSGLPSDRFFAERPEGSVSTLKIQRTQQEDSAVYLCASSLPSILTSGRRSQYFGPGTRLTVL.

The chain carries TRBV7-9 and TRBJ1-2; a possible D gene is TRBD1 (5 bases). CDR3 length: 13 amino acids. Between the trimmed V and J ends, which lost 2 bases and 6 bases, there was a span of 10 bases. The germline gives CDR1 SEHNR, CDR2 FQNEAQ (reference sequence). DNA of the CDR3: TGTGCCAGCAGCTTACAGGGCCCGGATGGCTACACCTTC. The encoded protein is CASSLQGPDGYTF. Full variable domain (missing parts from reference TRBV7-9 and TRBJ1-2): DTGVSQNPRHKITKRGQNVTFRCDPISEHNRLYWYRQTLGQGPEFLTYFQNEAQLEKSRLLSDRFSAERPKGSFSTLEIQRTEQGDSAMYLCASSLQGPDGYTFGSGTRLTVV.

In this sample, this clone turned up once. The chain employs TRBV6-2 or TRBV6-3 and TRBJ2-1; 11 nucleotides agree with TRBD2. Germline CDR1 and CDR2: MNHEY and SVGEGT. The CDR3 covers 15 residues. The junction had 5 bases not matched to a gene; V was cut back by 5 bases and J by 5 bases. The CDR3 nucleotides are TGTGCCAGCAGTAACGGACTAGCGGGCCACAATGAGCAGTTCTTC. Translation gives CASSNGLAGHNEQFF.

The V call is TRBV24-1, the J call TRBJ2-2; 7 positions match TRBD2. The CDR3 runs 13 residues. V lost 5 bases, J lost 5 bases, and 1 base stayed unmatched. Germline V gene lookup returns CDR1 KGHDR and CDR2 SFDVKD. The CDR3 region has the DNA TGTGCCACCAGTGGGGGGGGTACCGGGGAGCTGTTTTTT. It is translated as CATSGGGTGELFF.

The chain joins TRBV10-2 to TRBJ2-7; TRBD1 might be the D (6 bases). The CDR3 contains 14 residues. Germline CDR1 reads WSHSY; CDR2 reads SAAADI. The V end lost 6 bases, the J end lost 6 bases, and 18 bases lay between the germline ends. In DNA, the CDR3 is TGCGCCAGCAGCCCACCAGTAGCAGGGGTCGAGCAGTACTTC. Protein product: CASSPPVAGVEQYF.